Shown below are 2 T cell receptor beta chains from a single sample sequenced in a study of T cells in Graves' hyperthyroidism and ophthalmopathy. RNA transcripts yielded amplified TCR beta CDR3 regions. TCR CDR3 underwent first-round RT-PCR with the HTBI primer set. A single record per CDR3 protein comes from TCRdb applying MiXCR to the multiplex PCR reads. The sample includes roughly 500,000 distinct CDR3 sequences, roughly a sixth of them seen just once. Source material: blood. The receptors come from a woman in her twenties or thirties with Graves' ophthalmopathy.

The rearrangement links TRBV20-1 to TRBJ2-3; TRBD2 agrees at 7 bases. Germline lookup yields CDR1 DFQATT and CDR2 SNEGSKA (reference sequence). CDR3 size: 11 residues. V lost 0 bases, J lost 12 bases, and 3 bases stayed unmatched. In nucleotides, the CDR3 is TGCAGTGCTAGAGAGCGGGAGCTACAGTATTTT. This gives the protein CSARERELQYF.

This clonotype was seen a few times. The rearrangement uses TRBV6-2 or TRBV6-3 and TRBJ2-2; D unclear. Deletions cut 3 bases from V and 6 bases from J, with 8 bases between. Germline lookup yields CDR1 MNHEY and CDR2 SVGEGT. The CDR3 spans 13 residues. The CDR3 region has the DNA TGTGCCAGCAGTTATTACGACGCCGGGGAGCTGTTTTTT. Its protein product is CASSYYDAGELFF.